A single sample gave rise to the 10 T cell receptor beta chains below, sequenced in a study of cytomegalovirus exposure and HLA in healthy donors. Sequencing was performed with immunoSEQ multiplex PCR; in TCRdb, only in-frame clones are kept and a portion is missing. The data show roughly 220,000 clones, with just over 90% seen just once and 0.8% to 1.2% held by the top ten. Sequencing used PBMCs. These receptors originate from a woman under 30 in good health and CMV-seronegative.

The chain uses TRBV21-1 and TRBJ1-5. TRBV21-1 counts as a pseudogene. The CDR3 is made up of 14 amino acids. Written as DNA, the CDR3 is TGTGCCAGCAGCCCCCTCGGTGGCAATCAGCCCCAGCATTTT. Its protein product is CASSPLGGNQPQHF.

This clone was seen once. The CDR3 coding sequence is TGCGCCAGCAGCCGCCCAGGGGACTACGAGCAGTACTTC. Its translation is CASSRPGDYEQYF. The J gene is TRBJ2-7, the V gene TRBV5-1; possible D gene TRBD1, 6 bases. V dropped 4 bases and J dropped 3 bases, with 11 bases sitting between them. Germline assignment: CDR1 SGHRS and CDR2 YFSETQ. The length of the CDR3 is 13 residues.

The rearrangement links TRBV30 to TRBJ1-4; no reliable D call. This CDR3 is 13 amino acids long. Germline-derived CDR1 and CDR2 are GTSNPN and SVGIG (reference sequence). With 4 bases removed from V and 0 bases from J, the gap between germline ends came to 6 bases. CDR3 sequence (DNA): TGTGCCTGGACGGACTCAACTAATGAAAAACTGTTTTTT. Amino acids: CAWTDSTNEKLFF.

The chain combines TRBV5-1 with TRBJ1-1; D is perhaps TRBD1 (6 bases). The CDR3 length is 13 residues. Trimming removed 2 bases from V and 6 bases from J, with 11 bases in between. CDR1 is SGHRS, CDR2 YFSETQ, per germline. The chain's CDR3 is CASSLLTGPEAFF. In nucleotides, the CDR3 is TGCGCCAGCAGCTTATTGACAGGCCCTGAAGCTTTCTTT.

CDR3 sequence reads: CASSGRRDNEQFF. CDR3 DNA sequence: TGTGCCAGTAGCGGGAGAAGGGACAATGAGCAGTTCTTC. V usage is TRBV19 and J usage is TRBJ2-1, with a tentative D call TRBD2 (6 bases). Germline CDR1 is LNHDA and CDR2 is SQIVND (reference sequence). The CDR3 has 13 residues. Trimming took off 6 bases at V and 5 bases at J, with 11 bases between the two ends.

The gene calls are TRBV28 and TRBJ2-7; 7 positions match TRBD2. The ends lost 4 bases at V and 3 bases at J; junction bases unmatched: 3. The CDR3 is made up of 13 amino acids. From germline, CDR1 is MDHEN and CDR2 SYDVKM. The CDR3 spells CASSSERGYEQYF. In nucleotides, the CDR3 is TGTGCCAGCAGTTCGGAGCGGGGCTACGAGCAGTACTTC.

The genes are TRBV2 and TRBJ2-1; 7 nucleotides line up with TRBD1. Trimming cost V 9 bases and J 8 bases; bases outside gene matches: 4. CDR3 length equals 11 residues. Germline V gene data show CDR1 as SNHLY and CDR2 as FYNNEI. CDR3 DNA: TGTGCCAGTAACAGGGGAGATGAGCAGTTCTTC. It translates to CASNRGDEQFF.

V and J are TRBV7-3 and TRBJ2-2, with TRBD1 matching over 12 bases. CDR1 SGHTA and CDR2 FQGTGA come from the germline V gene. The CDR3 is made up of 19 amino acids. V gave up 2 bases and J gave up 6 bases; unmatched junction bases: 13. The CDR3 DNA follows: TGTGCCAGCAGCTTAGGACCAGTACCGGGACAGGGGGCGGCCGGGGAGCTGTTTTTT. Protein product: CASSLGPVPGQGAAGELFF. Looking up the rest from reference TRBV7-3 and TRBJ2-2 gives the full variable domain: GAGVSQTPSNKVTEKGKYVELRCDPISGHTALYWYRQSLGQGPEFLIYFQGTGAADDSGLPNDRFFAVRPEGSVSTLKIQRTERGDSAVYLCASSLGPVPGQGAAGELFFGEGSRLTVL.

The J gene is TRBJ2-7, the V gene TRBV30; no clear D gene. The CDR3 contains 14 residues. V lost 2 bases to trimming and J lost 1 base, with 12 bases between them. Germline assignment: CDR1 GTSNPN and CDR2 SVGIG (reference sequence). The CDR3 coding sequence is TGTGCCTGGAGTCTCTCCCCCAGATCCTACGAGCAGTACTTC. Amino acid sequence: CAWSLSPRSYEQYF. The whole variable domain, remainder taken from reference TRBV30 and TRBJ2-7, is SQTIHQWPATLVQPVGSPLSLECTVEGTSNPNLYWYRQAAGRGLQLLFYSVGIGQISSEVPQNLSASRPQDRQFILSSKKLLLSDSGFYLCAWSLSPRSYEQYFGPGTRLTVT.

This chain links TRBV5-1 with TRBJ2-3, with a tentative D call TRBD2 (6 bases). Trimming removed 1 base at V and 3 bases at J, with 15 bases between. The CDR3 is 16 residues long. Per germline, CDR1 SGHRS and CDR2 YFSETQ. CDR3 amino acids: CASSLFSGKGTDTQYF. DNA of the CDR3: TGCGCCAGCAGCTTGTTTAGCGGAAAAGGAACAGATACGCAGTATTTT.